The T cell receptor (beta chain) described here comes from a study of shared clonotypes between healthy human individuals (TCRdb year 2020). About the investigation overall: A few men and two women, aged 18 to 49 years, made up the cohort. Different laboratories and diverse techniques were used to prepare libraries and sequence TCR repertoires, to increase sequencing depth and limit assay-specific biases. Per donor, three plates each were used for CD4 naive and CD4 memory, two for CD8 naive, and one for CD8 memory. Each donor's leukapheresis produced roughly between roughly 0.85 and 10 billion PBMCs. To estimate repertoire size and how much clonotypes are shared between individuals, the study performed deep sequencing of blood TCR repertoires from roughly five healthy adults.

Using the deep immunoSEQ assay, TCR CDR3 regions were amplified from genomic DNA by multiplex PCR. Extracted genomic DNA from each cell subset was distributed evenly across all wells of several immunoSEQ 96-well plates, and each plate was treated as a replicate. For sorted subsets, about 0.2 ug genomic DNA, equal to 25,000 to 35,000 T cell genomes, was loaded into each replicate PCR. The purified libraries were quantified using a Qubit 3.0 fluorometer, sized with a Bioanalyzer 2100, and then quantified again using the KAPA Library Quantification kit. Every immunoSEQ 96-well plate was sequenced on a separate single-read 150-cycle Illumina NextSeq 550 flow cell. From the authors' description of their analysis: Because the immunoSEQ output included only junctional sequences and no quality scores, the filtering could not be the same as the filtering used for full-length reads. Sequences were annotated with PyIR, a Python wrapper for IgBLAST v1.9, using IMGT germline references to assign V/J genes and CDR3. Reads were removed for weak V/J assignments (E-value above 1e-6), missing CDR3, stop codons, out-of-frame junctions, or ambiguous translated residues. V3J clonotypes were defined by identical inferred V gene, J gene, and CDR3 amino acid sequence. Percentage overlap between repertoires was calculated by dividing the number of shared unique clonotypes by the size of the smaller repertoire. RTK rarefaction, the Chao1 estimator, and Recon v2.1 estimates of unobserved clonotypes were used to assess repertoire richness. Generation probabilities were computed with OLGA for all TCRbeta clonotypes obtained by the gDNA method from several donors. In its TCRdb copy, this immuneACCESS table keeps in-frame sequences only and misses some clones. Where compared with another copy, unresolved V genes explain less than half of these, and the others have no known cause. That table supplies the V and J calls and clone size; D and trimming were determined from the DNA. This sample lists 2 million or so clones; 85% to 95% were detected once. The ten largest clones represent 0.1% to 0.15% of the sample.

Donors were healthy HIV-negative adults with no recently reported acute infections or vaccinations. Every donor was a Caucasian adult residing in Nashville, Tennessee, USA. CD4+ T cells were enriched through magnetic negative selection, after which naive cells were positively selected on CD45RA and the remaining negative fraction served as the memory subset. Blood was obtained by leukapheresis, after which PBMCs were separated by Ficoll-Histopaque density gradient centrifugation and cryopreserved in liquid nitrogen vapor phase. Analytical flow cytometry was used to check the purity and quantity of every magnetically sorted T cell population. Genomic DNA was isolated from every sorted fraction and measured by UV absorbance on a Nanodrop 2000c. V is shortened by 0 bases, J by 5 bases, and the region joining them spans 14 bases. CDR1 and CDR2 (SGHRS, YFSETQ) derive from the germline V gene. Reading from cysteine to phenylalanine, the CDR3 counts 15 amino acids. The retained sequence is limited to the CDR3, 45 bases, with the frame set at the first base.

As concerns this clone: Its antigen target is currently unknown. No clone much larger than this one lies a single base away; base qualities are absent.

General findings and caveats noted by the study authors: Clonotypes shared by all four sorted-subset donors showed higher generation probabilities than non-shared clonotypes. Based on pairwise subsampling, the degree of clonotype sharing among donors was expected to be affected by sequencing depth. Because the study included a small number of donors, the genetic and exposure-history diversity represented was limited. Even with the large sequencing depth, rarefaction of the sorted-subset datasets indicated that sequencing was incomplete. Sharing across several donors was observed for about 5% of naive CD4, about 3.2% of naive CD8, about 2.3% of memory CD4, and roughly 0.4% of memory CD8 clonotypes. Naive subsets generally had larger estimated clonotype richness than memory subsets. Sampling was limited to blood, and TCR repertoires in tissue likely differ from TCR repertoires in blood.

This sequence was found in a man aged 18 to 35 in good health. The chain was built from TRBV5-1 and TRBJ1-1, with no confidently assigned D gene. The sample comprised naive CD4+ T cells sorted from blood. Explained via the paper, the cell subset or site label denotes: CD45RA+ positively selected. CDR3 region: CASSLAVSGRTEAFF. The DNA sequence is TGCGCCAGCAGCTTGGCCGTAAGTGGGAGAACTGAAGCTTTCTTT.